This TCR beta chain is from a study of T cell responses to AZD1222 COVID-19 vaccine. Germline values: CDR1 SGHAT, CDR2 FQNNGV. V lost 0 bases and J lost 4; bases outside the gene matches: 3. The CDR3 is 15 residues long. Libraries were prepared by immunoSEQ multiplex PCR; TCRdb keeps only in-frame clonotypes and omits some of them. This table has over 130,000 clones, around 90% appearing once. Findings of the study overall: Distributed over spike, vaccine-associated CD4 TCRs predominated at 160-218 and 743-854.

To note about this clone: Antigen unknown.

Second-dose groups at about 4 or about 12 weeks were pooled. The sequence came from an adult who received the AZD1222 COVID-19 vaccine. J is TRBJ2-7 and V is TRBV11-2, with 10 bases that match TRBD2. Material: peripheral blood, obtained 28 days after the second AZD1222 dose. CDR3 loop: CASSLEQTSGYEQYF. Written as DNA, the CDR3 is TGTGCCAGCAGCTTAGAACAGACTAGCGGGTACGAGCAGTACTTC.